The 20 T cell receptor beta chains reported below all come from one sample, sequenced in a study of T cell changes during pregnancy in multiple sclerosis (dated 2019 in TCRdb). Library preparation was by the immunoSEQ multiplex PCR assay. The source is immuneACCESS, and TCRdb retained only in-frame sequences with V and J called. Part of the clones is not carried over; for the studies checked, unresolved V genes explain less than half of this, and the remainder is unexplained. The table for this sample lists some 30,000 clones; approximately 90% of them were counted only once. More than 6% of the sample comes from the top ten. Sequenced here: CD8+ T cells from peripheral blood mononuclear cells, sampled before pregnancy. The receptors come from a female donor with multiple sclerosis, enrolled in a pregnancy study.

The sample holds one count of this clone. This sequence joins TRBV27 and TRBJ2-1, with 10 nucleotides matching TRBD1. Germline V CDR1 and CDR2: MNHEY, SMNVEV (reference sequence). V gave up 5 bases and J gave up 7 bases; unmatched junction bases: 8. This CDR3 is 15 amino acids long. As DNA, the CDR3 is TGTGCCAGCAGTCCCGGGACAGGGGTCGGGAATGAGCAGTTCTTC. Protein sequence: CASSPGTGVGNEQFF.

This sequence joins TRBV11-2 and TRBJ2-3, with 15 bases lining up with TRBD2. V shed 3 bases and J 4 bases; nucleotides not matched to a gene: 8. Germline CDR1 is SGHAT and CDR2 is FQNNGV. The length of the CDR3 is 18 residues. Here the CDR3 DNA reads TGTGCCAGCAGCTTGGGACTAGCGGGAGGTCGTTGGGCAGATACGCAGTATTTT. Protein sequence: CASSLGLAGGRWADTQYF.

The chain couples TRBV10-3 to TRBJ1-2; TRBD1 matches at 7 bases. This CDR3 comprises 12 residues. V shed 10 bases, J shed 3 bases, and the junction held 5 bases outside the gene matches. Per the germline V gene, CDR1 is ENHRY and CDR2 is SYGVKD. CDR3 loop: CATQGSDYGYTF. In DNA form, the CDR3 reads TGTGCCACACAGGGGAGCGACTATGGCTACACCTTC.

V and J are TRBV7-9 and TRBJ2-3, with TRBD2 as a possible D gene (5 bases). CDR3 length equals 17 residues. CDR1 SEHNR and CDR2 FQNEAQ come from the germline V gene (reference sequence). V was pared by 5 bases and J by 0 bases, with 18 bases between. DNA for the CDR3: TGTGCCAGCAGCCTCCCCCCTCTAAGCGGAAGCACAGATACGCAGTATTTT. Translated: CASSLPPLSGSTDTQYF.

This clone was seen more than once but under ten times. The J gene is TRBJ2-5, the V gene TRBV6-6, with D hard to call. This CDR3 has 10 residues. CDR1 and CDR2 from the germline V gene are MNHNY and SVGAGI (reference sequence). Trimming pared 10 bases from V and 4 bases from J, leaving 7 bases between. The CDR3 spells CATFRETQYF. CDR3 coding DNA: TGTGCCACCTTTCGAGAGACCCAGTACTTC.

This clone appeared a single time. The chain has TRBV10-1 and TRBJ1-1; D call uncertain. V was trimmed by 4 bases and J by 7 bases, leaving 25 bases between them. The CDR3 sequence is 17 residues long. The germline V gene has CDR1 WNHNN and CDR2 SYGVQD (reference sequence). The CDR3 sequence: CASSGSGSQGSKNEAFF. CDR3 coding DNA: TGCGCCAGCAGTGGGTCGGGTTCGCAAGGGAGCAAGAATGAAGCTTTCTTT.

J is TRBJ2-2 and V is TRBV14, with 10 positions matching TRBD2. Germline loops: CDR1 SGHDN, CDR2 FVKESK. The CDR3 is made up of 17 amino acids. Trimming at V came to 4 bases and at J to 5 bases, leaving 10 bases not matched to a gene. CDR3 coding DNA: TGTGCCAGCAGCCGAACAGCGGGAGGGCCGTTGACCGGGGAGCTGTTTTTT. This translates into CASSRTAGGPLTGELFF.

V gene TRBV9 combines with J gene TRBJ2-1; possible D gene TRBD1, 5 bases. Germline CDR1 reads SGDLS; CDR2 reads YYNGEE. This CDR3 has 13 residues. V was trimmed by 2 bases and J by 5 bases, leaving 8 bases between them. For the CDR3, the DNA is TGTGCCAGCAGCGTCCAGGGAAACAATGAGCAGTTCTTC. Its translation is CASSVQGNNEQFF.

The table lists this clone with a count of one. The J gene is TRBJ2-1, the V gene TRBV28; 8 bases fit TRBD2. The CDR3 is 16 residues long. Germline lookup yields CDR1 MDHEN and CDR2 SYDVKM. Trimming cost V 5 bases and J 1 base; bases outside gene matches: 7. The CDR3: CASSPGLAESYNEQFF. The CDR3 region has the DNA TGTGCCAGCAGTCCTGGACTAGCTGAATCCTACAATGAGCAGTTCTTC.

The V and J genes are TRBV30 and TRBJ2-3; 8 nucleotides match TRBD1. There are 15 residues in the CDR3. Germline CDR1 reads GTSNPN; CDR2 reads SVGIG (reference sequence). V shed 2 bases and J 2 bases; nucleotides not matched to a gene: 6. CDR3 nucleotides: TGTGCCTGGAGTTCCGGGACAGGCGACACAGATACGCAGTATTTT. As protein: CAWSSGTGDTDTQYF.

The rearrangement uses TRBV30 and TRBJ1-1; possible D gene TRBD1, 5 bases. The germline CDR1 and CDR2 sequences are GTSNPN and SVGIG (reference sequence). V lost 2 bases and J lost 1, with 8 bases in between. The CDR3 runs to 13 residues. The chain's CDR3 is CAWSPQGNTEAFF. CDR3 nucleotide sequence: TGTGCCTGGAGTCCCCAGGGGAACACTGAAGCTTTCTTT.

The chain combines TRBV2 with TRBJ2-3, with a possible D match to TRBD2 (6 bases). Germline CDR1 SNHLY, CDR2 FYNNEI. V lost 8 bases and J lost 3, with 24 bases in between. CDR3 size: 17 residues. CDR3 DNA: TGTGCCAGCTGCCTTATAGCGTCGGGGGAAAAAACAGATACGCAGTATTTT. Protein sequence: CASCLIASGEKTDTQYF.

The chain recombines TRBV5-1 with TRBJ2-1; D uncertain. CDR3 size: 15 residues. The V gene's germline CDR1 is SGHRS and CDR2 YFSETQ. Trimming left V 2 bases short and J 7 bases short, with 16 bases between. The CDR3 DNA follows: TGCGCCAGCAGCTTTTTGGCCCTGACTGAGAATGAGCAGTTCTTC. Amino acid sequence: CASSFLALTENEQFF.

The table lists this clone with a few counts. The chain combines TRBV5-5 with TRBJ1-1; 12 positions match TRBD1. In germline, CDR1 is SGHKS, CDR2 YYEKEE (reference sequence). The CDR3 covers 15 residues. Trimming removed 3 bases from V and 5 bases from J; junction bases left unmatched: 5. DNA of the CDR3: TGTGCCAGCAGCTCCTGGGGACAGGGGGCGACTGAAGCTTTCTTT. Its protein product is CASSSWGQGATEAFF.

This clone was recorded once. CDR3 sequence reads: CASSRDRSYGYTF. Here the CDR3 DNA reads TGTGCCAGCAGCCGGGACAGGAGCTATGGCTACACCTTC. The genes are TRBV6-5 and TRBJ1-2; 8 bases agree with TRBD1. Germline V gene data show CDR1 as MNHEY and CDR2 as SVGAGI. The CDR3 has 13 residues. V lost 6 bases, J lost 4 bases, and 4 bases stayed unmatched.

This clone has only one observation. This chain connects TRBV11-3 to TRBJ1-3, with TRBD1 matching 7 bases. This CDR3 region has 15 residues. V lost 6 bases and J lost 4; bases outside the gene matches: 9. Germline loops: CDR1 SGHNT, CDR2 YENEEA. In nucleotides, the CDR3 is TGTGCCAGCAGTTCGCGACAGGGACCAGGAAACACCATATATTTT. Translation: CASSSRQGPGNTIYF.

This sequence joins TRBV28 and TRBJ2-1; 7 nucleotides align to TRBD1. CDR1 is MDHEN, CDR2 SYDVKM, per germline. The V segment lost 4 bases and the J segment 4 bases; nucleotides outside the gene matches: 25. The CDR3 runs to 21 residues. CDR3 sequence (DNA): TGTGCCAGCAGTTCCCCCTTAACCGGGACAGCCCACTCATTTTTATACAATGAGCAGTTCTTC. Its protein product is CASSSPLTGTAHSFLYNEQFF.

The chain recombines TRBV9 with TRBJ2-7; D is possibly TRBD2 (5 bases). V was shortened by 0 bases and J by 5 bases, with 9 bases between the two germline ends. The CDR3 is made up of 13 amino acids. The germline V gene encodes CDR1 SGDLS and CDR2 YYNGEE. CDR3 nucleotide sequence: TGTGCCAGCAGCGTAGGAGGGAGCCACGAGCAGTACTTC. This gives the protein CASSVGGSHEQYF.

This rearrangement joins TRBV13 to TRBJ2-1, with D unclear. Looked up from germline, CDR1 is PRHDT and CDR2 is FYEKMQ (reference sequence). The CDR3 spans 17 residues. With 1 base removed from V and 4 bases from J, the gap between germline ends came to 17 bases. The CDR3 sequence is CASSLEPQTYTYNEQFF. In DNA, the CDR3 is TGTGCCAGCAGCTTAGAACCGCAAACATACACGTACAATGAGCAGTTCTTC.

This clone was counted once. CDR3 coding DNA: TGTGCCAGCAGCTTAAAGGGGGCCGTGAACACTGAAGCTTTCTTT. It encodes CASSLKGAVNTEAFF. The chain uses TRBV7-8 and TRBJ1-1; the match to TRBD1 covers 7 bases. Germline V gene sequence: CDR1 SGHVS, CDR2 FQNEAQ. This CDR3 is built from 15 residues. The V gene end was trimmed by 2 bases and the J gene end by 0 bases; junction bases not matched to a gene: 3.